This T cell receptor (beta chain) was identified in a study of CDR3 diversity in severe acne. On this clonotype: In this CDR3 the conserved last residue, phenylalanine or tryptophan, is missing, so a read error is likely.

This CDR3 has 13 amino acids. V gave up 3 bases and J gave up 10 bases, with 16 bases separating them. Looked up from germline, CDR1 is SGHTA and CDR2 is FQGNSA. TCRdb used MiXCR to reprocess the PCR reads, holding one entry per CDR3 protein. The sample carries more than 70,000 distinct CDR3 sequences, roughly half recorded once. The gene calls are TRBV7-2 and TRBJ2-7; a possible D gene is TRBD1 (5 bases). The material sequenced was blood. The source of this sequence is a male donor in good health, serving as a control. The CDR3 nucleotides are TGTGCCAGCAGCTTTGACAGTTGTGCTAATCAGTACTTG. Its protein is CASSFDSCANQYL.